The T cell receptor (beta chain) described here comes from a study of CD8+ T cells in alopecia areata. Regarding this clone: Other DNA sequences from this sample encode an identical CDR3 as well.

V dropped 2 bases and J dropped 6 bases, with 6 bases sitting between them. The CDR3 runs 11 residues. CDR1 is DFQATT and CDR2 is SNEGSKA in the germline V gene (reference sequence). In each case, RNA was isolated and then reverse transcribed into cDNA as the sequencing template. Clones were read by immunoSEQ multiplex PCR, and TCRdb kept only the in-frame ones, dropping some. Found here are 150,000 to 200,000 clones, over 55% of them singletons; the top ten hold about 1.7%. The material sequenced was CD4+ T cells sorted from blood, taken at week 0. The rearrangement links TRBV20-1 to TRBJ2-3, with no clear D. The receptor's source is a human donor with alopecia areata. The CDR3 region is CSARSGDTQYF. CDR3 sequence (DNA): TGCAGTGCTAGATCCGGTGATACGCAGTATTTT.